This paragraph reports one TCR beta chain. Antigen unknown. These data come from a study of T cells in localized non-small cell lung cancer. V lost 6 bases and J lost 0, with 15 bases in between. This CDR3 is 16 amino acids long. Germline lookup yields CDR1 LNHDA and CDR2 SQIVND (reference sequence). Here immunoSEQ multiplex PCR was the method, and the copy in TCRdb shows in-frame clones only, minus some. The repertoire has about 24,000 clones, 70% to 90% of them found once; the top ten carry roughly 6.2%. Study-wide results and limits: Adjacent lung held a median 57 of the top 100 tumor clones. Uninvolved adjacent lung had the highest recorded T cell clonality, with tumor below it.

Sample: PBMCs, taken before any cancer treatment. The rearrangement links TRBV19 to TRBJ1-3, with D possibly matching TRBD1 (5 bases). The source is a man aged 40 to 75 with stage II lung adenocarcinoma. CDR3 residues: CASRTDSRYSGNTIYF. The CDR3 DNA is TGTGCCAGTAGAACCGACAGCCGATACTCTGGAAACACCATATATTTT.